A single sample is the source of the 30 T cell receptor beta chains below, sequenced in a study of T-cell memory formation after mild COVID-19. TCRdb re-called the 5' RACE reads through MiXCR, storing one row per CDR3 protein. The data show around 300,000 distinct CDR3 sequences, 10% to 15% seen once. The specimen was PBMCs or a T cell subset sorted from them (not recorded which). All receptors derive from a man aged 18-30 years who had mild COVID-19 (a few samples of this study predate the infection). Cell type and time point are not known.

This clonotype was counted a few times. The chain couples TRBV6-1 to TRBJ2-3, with TRBD1 as a possible D gene (6 bases). The germline gives CDR1 MNHNS, CDR2 SASEGT. The V gene lost 0 bases and the J gene lost 2 bases, with 9 bases spanning the gap. The CDR3 loop spans 15 amino acids. CDR3 loop: CASSEAWGLTDTQYF. As DNA, the CDR3 is TGTGCCAGCAGTGAAGCGTGGGGGCTCACAGATACGCAGTATTTT.

This clonotype has a single count. This chain links TRBV4-3 with TRBJ1-2; D is perhaps TRBD1 (6 bases). V lost 0 bases to trimming and J lost 8 bases, with 13 bases between them. Germline assignment: CDR1 LGHNA and CDR2 YSLEER. This CDR3 is built from 14 residues. CDR3 sequence reads: CASSQEQGSHGYTF. The CDR3 DNA is TGCGCCAGCAGCCAAGAACAGGGTAGTCACGGCTACACCTTC.

This clonotype was picked up a small number of times. The rearrangement links TRBV7-3 to TRBJ1-1; the D is unclear. The germline V gene encodes CDR1 SGHTA and CDR2 FQGTGA. Trimming stripped 1 base from V and 3 bases from J, with 9 bases between. The CDR3 totals 14 residues. CDR3 loop: CASSLRGFDTEAFF. In DNA form, the CDR3 reads TGTGCCAGCAGCTTAAGGGGTTTCGACACTGAAGCTTTCTTT.

This chain links TRBV2 with TRBJ2-5; D tentatively fits TRBD1 or TRBD2 (5 bases each). CDR1 is SNHLY and CDR2 is FYNNEI in the germline V gene. This CDR3 is 18 amino acids long. V lost 0 bases to trimming and J lost 2 bases, with 19 bases between them. CDR3 sequence: CASSEAFWGRTLQETQYF. CDR3 nucleotide sequence: TGTGCCAGCAGTGAAGCTTTCTGGGGGAGAACCCTTCAAGAGACCCAGTACTTC. The full variable domain, in which reference TRBV2 and TRBJ2-5 provide the parts outside the CDR3, is EPEVTQTPSHQVTQMGQEVILRCVPISNHLYFYWYRQILGQKVEFLVSFYNNEISEKSEIFDDQFSVERPDGSNFTLKIRSTKLEDSAMYFCASSEAFWGRTLQETQYFGPGTRLLVL.

As to this clonotype: No DNA is shown, since the ends of the CDR3 on it are uncertain; the CDR3 is the one TCRdb lists. The chain's CDR3 is CASSLTFGQGAREQYF. The genes are TRBV5-1 and TRBJ2-7; the listed D gene, TRBD1, was not tested against the DNA. The CDR3 has 16 residues if both end residues are counted. Germline V gene sequence: CDR1 SGHRS, CDR2 YFSETQ.

Ten or more counts support this clonotype. The CDR3 sequence: CASSRTGDEQYF. As DNA, the CDR3 is TGTGCCAGCAGCCGGACAGGGGACGAGCAGTACTTC. The chain employs TRBV7-9 and TRBJ2-7, with 9 positions matching TRBD1. There are 12 residues in the CDR3. From germline, CDR1 is SEHNR and CDR2 FQNEAQ (reference sequence). Losses at the gene ends were 5 bases for V and 5 bases for J; bases not matched to a gene: 1.

The CDR3 region has the DNA TGTGCCAGCAGCTTAGGGGAGGTCGTCGAAGCTTTCTTT. Protein sequence: CASSLGEVVEAFF. This chain uses TRBV7-9 with TRBJ1-1; D is unclear. CDR3 length: 13 residues. CDR1 is SEHNR and CDR2 is FQNEAQ in the germline V gene (reference sequence). V gave up 1 base and J gave up 8 bases, with 11 bases separating them. The complete variable domain, with remaining parts taken from reference TRBV7-9 and TRBJ1-1, reads DTGVSQNPRHKITKRGQNVTFRCDPISEHNRLYWYRQTLGQGPEFLTYFQNEAQLEKSRLLSDRFSAERPKGSFSTLEIQRTEQGDSAMYLCASSLGEVVEAFFGQGTRLTVV.

This clonotype has a handful of counts. V usage is TRBV10-3 and J usage is TRBJ2-7; 7 positions match TRBD1. This CDR3 is 15 amino acids long. With 3 bases clipped from V and 3 bases from J, the junction kept 8 bases outside the gene matches. The germline V gene has CDR1 ENHRY and CDR2 SYGVKD. The CDR3 DNA sequence: TGTGCCATCAGTGACCCTGAGACAGGGTTCTACGAGCAGTACGTC. This gives the protein CAISDPETGFYEQYV.

The V and J genes are TRBV5-4 and TRBJ1-1, with D uncertain. Germline values: CDR1 SGHNT, CDR2 YYREEE (reference sequence). There are 15 residues in the CDR3. Trimming took off 7 bases at V and 1 base at J, with 17 bases between the two ends. The DNA for the CDR3 is TGTGCCAGCTCTACCCAGCAGGACGGGAACACTGAAGCTTTCTTT. It codes for CASSTQQDGNTEAFF.

The genes are TRBV11-2 and TRBJ2-3, with unresolved D. The CDR3 has 15 residues. V was pared by 1 base and J by 1 base, with 9 bases between. The germline V gene encodes CDR1 SGHAT and CDR2 FQNNGV. For the CDR3, the DNA is TGTGCCAGCAGCTTAGGTCTTATCCGCACAGATACGCAGTATTTT. Translated: CASSLGLIRTDTQYF.

In this sample, this clonotype turned up many times. The V and J genes are TRBV5-1 and TRBJ2-5; 10 bases agree with TRBD2. Germline lookup yields CDR1 SGHRS and CDR2 YFSETQ. The CDR3 totals 16 residues. V was clipped by 0 bases and J by 2 bases; unmatched bases: 4. CDR3 region: CASSLALAGEQETQYF. The CDR3 DNA sequence: TGCGCCAGCAGCTTGGCCCTAGCGGGGGAGCAAGAGACCCAGTACTTC.

This clonotype was observed a few times. This sequence joins TRBV2 and TRBJ1-2, with a possible D match to TRBD1 (5 bases). The CDR3 runs 13 residues. CDR1 and CDR2 from the germline V gene are SNHLY and FYNNEI. Trimming took 7 bases from V and 4 from J, leaving 13 bases between them. CDR3 DNA: TGTGCCAGCATCGGGGGGACGCGCTATGGCTACACCTTC. Translating gives CASIGGTRYGYTF. The full variable domain, rest sourced from reference TRBV2 and TRBJ1-2, is EPEVTQTPSHQVTQMGQEVILRCVPISNHLYFYWYRQILGQKVEFLVSFYNNEISEKSEIFDDQFSVERPDGSNFTLKIRSTKLEDSAMYFCASIGGTRYGYTFGSGTRLTVV.

This chain connects TRBV6-5 to TRBJ1-1; D call uncertain. V was cut by 2 bases and J by 1 base, with 8 bases left in between. The CDR3 is made up of 14 amino acids. CDR1 MNHEY and CDR2 SVGAGI come from the germline V gene. The CDR3 DNA reads as TGTGCCAGCAGTTACAAGGGCCCGAACACTGAAGCTTTCTTT. As protein: CASSYKGPNTEAFF.

This clonotype was picked up many times. The chain uses TRBV18 and TRBJ2-1; 8 nucleotides match TRBD1. CDR1 and CDR2 (germline): KGHSH, LQKENI. V shed 1 base and J 0 bases; nucleotides not matched to a gene: 2. The length of the CDR3 is 16 residues. The CDR3 loop reads CASSPLGTGSYNEQFF. The CDR3 nucleotides are TGTGCCAGCTCACCACTGGGGACAGGCTCCTACAATGAGCAGTTCTTC.

This chain joins TRBV7-2 and TRBJ2-3; tentative D call: TRBD1 (5 bases). Germline values: CDR1 SGHTA, CDR2 FQGNSA. This CDR3 is built from 12 residues. Trimming removed 8 bases from V and 2 bases from J, with 8 bases in between. Here the CDR3 DNA reads TGTGCCAGCGGCAGGGACACAGATACGCAGTATTTT. This encodes CASGRDTDTQYF.

V is TRBV4-3 and J is TRBJ2-1; D possibly corresponds to TRBD1 (5 bases). This CDR3 region has 17 residues. CDR1 and CDR2 (germline): LGHNA, YSLEER. V lost 0 bases to trimming and J lost 0 bases, with 12 bases between them. As DNA, the CDR3 is TGCGCCAGCAGCCAAGATACGTACAGGAGCTCCTACAATGAGCAGTTCTTC. Encoded protein: CASSQDTYRSSYNEQFF.

This chain uses TRBV21-1 with TRBJ1-6. TRBV21-1 is designated a pseudogene. The CDR3 totals 14 residues. The CDR3 DNA sequence: TGTGCTAGTCCTGGTGGGAAGTGGAATTCACCCCTCCACTTT. Amino acid sequence: CASPGGKWNSPLHF.

This clonotype was seen a handful of times. The chain uses TRBV12-3 or TRBV12-4 and TRBJ2-3; D is undetermined. The J call is in doubt because the DNA end fits TRBJ1-5 better. The CDR3 sequence is 12 residues long. CDR3 DNA: TGTGCCAGCAGTTTACTATCCGATACGCAGCATTTT. It encodes CASSLLSDTQHF.

This clonotype was detected a few times. The chain uses TRBV4-3 and TRBJ2-1; perhaps TRBD1 as D (6 bases). V gave up 4 bases and J gave up 1 base, with 14 bases separating them. The germline gives CDR1 LGHNA, CDR2 YSLEER. The CDR3 is 16 amino acids. The CDR3 sequence is CASSLGQSLSYNEQFF. For the CDR3, the DNA is TGCGCCAGCAGCCTAGGACAGAGTCTTTCCTACAATGAGCAGTTCTTC.

CDR3 in amino acids: CASSPPPGVGQPQHF. The CDR3 DNA reads TGTGCCAGCTCACCACCGCCAGGGGTCGGTCAGCCCCAGCATTTT. The chain joins TRBV18 to TRBJ1-5; D perhaps matches TRBD1 (6 bases). This CDR3 has 15 amino acids. Germline CDR1 is KGHSH and CDR2 is LQKENI. The V gene lost 0 bases and the J gene lost 6 bases, with 12 bases spanning the gap.

The sample holds a few counts of this clonotype. The CDR3 is CASSYSGPGDTIYF. The CDR3 DNA follows: TGTGCCAGCAGTTACTCAGGGCCGGGCGACACCATATATTTT. The chain links TRBV6-5 to TRBJ1-3; D is ambiguous. The CDR3 runs 14 residues. CDR1 is MNHEY and CDR2 is SVGAGI in the germline V gene. Trimming took 0 bases from V and 8 from J, leaving 11 bases between them.

This clonotype was seen a handful of times. The gene calls are TRBV24-1 and TRBJ2-5; D may be TRBD1 (5 bases). CDR1 and CDR2 (germline): KGHDR, SFDVKD. The V end was cut by 4 bases, the J end by 0 bases, with 11 bases between. CDR3 size: 15 residues. CDR3 region: CATSDTGRNQETQYF. The CDR3 DNA follows: TGTGCCACCAGTGACACAGGACGGAACCAAGAGACCCAGTACTTC.

This clonotype was seen a few times. The chain is built from TRBV2 and TRBJ2-1; maybe TRBD2 (6 bases). Germline V gene sequence: CDR1 SNHLY, CDR2 FYNNEI. The CDR3 is made up of 14 amino acids. The V and J ends lost 3 bases and 7 bases respectively, with 13 bases between them. CDR3 region: CASSEEGGPNEQFF. Written as DNA, the CDR3 is TGTGCCAGCAGTGAGGAGGGTGGACCGAATGAGCAGTTCTTC.

This clonotype was picked up many times. The chain carries TRBV7-2 and TRBJ2-1, with 7 bases fitting TRBD2. Germline V gene sequence: CDR1 SGHTA, CDR2 FQGNSA. The CDR3 length is 13 residues. The V segment lost 2 bases and the J segment 10 bases; nucleotides outside the gene matches: 5. CDR3 bases: TGTGCCAGCAGCTTATTTCAGCGGGGCGAGCAGTTCTTC. Amino acids: CASSLFQRGEQFF.

The chain employs TRBV9 and TRBJ2-5, with D unresolved. The germline V and J ends were trimmed by 2 bases and 5 bases, with 10 bases remaining between them. The germline V gene encodes CDR1 SGDLS and CDR2 YYNGEE. The CDR3 is 13 residues long. CDR3 residues: CASSVRPGETQYF. CDR3 sequence (DNA): TGTGCCAGCAGCGTCCGGCCTGGGGAGACCCAGTACTTC.

The rearrangement links TRBV12-3 or TRBV12-4 to TRBJ2-5; D is ambiguous. The V end was cut by 4 bases, the J end by 7 bases, with 10 bases between. The CDR3 sequence is 12 residues long. CDR3 sequence reads: CASSSPLGTQYF. The CDR3 DNA reads as TGTGCCAGCAGTTCACCCCTGGGGACCCAGTACTTC.

The V call is TRBV7-6, the J call TRBJ1-3; D call uncertain. This CDR3 has 14 residues. V shed 0 bases and J shed 8 bases, with 11 bases lying between them. Per germline, CDR1 SGHVS and CDR2 FNYEAQ. This chain's CDR3 is CASSLAYAGDTIYF. CDR3 in DNA: TGTGCCAGCAGCTTAGCCTATGCCGGGGACACCATATATTTT. The entire variable domain, with the rest obtained from reference TRBV7-6 and TRBJ1-3, is as follows: GAGVSQSPRYKVTKRGQDVALRCDPISGHVSLYWYRQALGQGPEFLTYFNYEAQQDKSGLPNDRFSAERPEGSISTLTIQRTEQRDSAMYRCASSLAYAGDTIYFGEGSWLTVV.

This clonotype was found a few times. V is TRBV7-9 and J is TRBJ2-3; either TRBD1 or TRBD2 may fit D (6 bases each). V was pared by 5 bases and J by 4 bases, with 16 bases between. The CDR3 length is 15 residues. Germline V CDR1 and CDR2: SEHNR, FQNEAQ (reference sequence). The CDR3 DNA follows: TGTGCCAGCAGCCCGATGGGGGGCGGATCAGATACGCAGTATTTT. Protein product: CASSPMGGGSDTQYF.

This clonotype was picked up a small number of times. J is TRBJ2-5 and V is TRBV4-1; 11 nucleotides agree with TRBD2. CDR1 MGHRA and CDR2 YSYEKL come from the germline V gene. The CDR3 is 17 amino acids. Losses at the gene ends were 1 base for V and 4 bases for J; bases not matched to a gene: 8. CDR3: CASSQGFLAGGRETQYF. CDR3 nucleotides: TGCGCCAGCAGCCAAGGGTTCCTAGCGGGGGGTAGAGAGACCCAGTACTTC.

This clonotype has a count of ten or more. The J gene is TRBJ1-2, the V gene TRBV20-1; D gene ambiguous. Germline V gene data show CDR1 as DFQATT and CDR2 as SNEGSKA (reference sequence). The CDR3 contains 14 residues. V lost 5 bases to trimming and J lost 8 bases, with 21 bases between them. CDR3 protein: CSARETGSLEGYTF. Here the CDR3 DNA reads TGCAGTGCTCGCGAGACTGGGAGTCTAGAGGGCTACACCTTC.